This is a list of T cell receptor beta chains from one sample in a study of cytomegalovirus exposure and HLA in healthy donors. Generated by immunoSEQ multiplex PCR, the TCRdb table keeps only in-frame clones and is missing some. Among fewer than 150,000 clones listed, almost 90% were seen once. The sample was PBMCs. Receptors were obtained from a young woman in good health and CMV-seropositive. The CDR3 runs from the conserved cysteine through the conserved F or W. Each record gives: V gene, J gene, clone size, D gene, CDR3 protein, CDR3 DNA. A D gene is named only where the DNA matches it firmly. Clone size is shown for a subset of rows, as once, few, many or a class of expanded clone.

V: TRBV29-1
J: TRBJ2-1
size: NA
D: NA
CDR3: CSVELAAEQFF
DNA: TGCAGCGTTGAATTGGCTGCTGAGCAGTTCTTC

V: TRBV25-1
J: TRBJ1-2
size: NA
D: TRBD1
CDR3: CASETGGGYTF
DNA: TGTGCCAGTGAGACAGGGGGAGGCTACACCTTC

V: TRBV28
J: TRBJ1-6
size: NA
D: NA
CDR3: CASRRMIGQTNSPLHF
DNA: TGTGCCAGCCGCCGTATGATAGGACAGACTAATTCACCCCTCCACTTT

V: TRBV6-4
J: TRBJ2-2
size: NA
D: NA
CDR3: CASSRTTGAHTGELFF
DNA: TGTGCCAGCAGTCGTACGACAGGAGCCCACACCGGGGAGCTGTTTTTT

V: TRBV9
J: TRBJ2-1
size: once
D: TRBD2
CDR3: CASREGGTSDNEQFF
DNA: TGTGCCAGCAGGGAGGGGGGGACTAGCGATAATGAGCAGTTCTTC

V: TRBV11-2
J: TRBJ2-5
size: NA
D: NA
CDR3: CASSQTSPETQYF
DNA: TGTGCCAGCAGCCAAACTAGTCCCGAGACCCAGTACTTC

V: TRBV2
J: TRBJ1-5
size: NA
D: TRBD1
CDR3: CASSYDPGTASNQPQHF
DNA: TGTGCCAGCAGTTACGATCCCGGGACAGCTAGCAATCAGCCCCAGCATTTT

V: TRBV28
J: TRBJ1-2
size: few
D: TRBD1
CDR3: CASSPGTGVNYGYTF
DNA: TGTGCCAGCAGTCCCGGGACAGGGGTTAACTATGGCTACACCTTC

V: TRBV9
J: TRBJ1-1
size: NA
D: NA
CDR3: CASSQTAMNTEAFF
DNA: TGTGCCAGCAGCCAAACAGCTATGAACACTGAAGCTTTCTTT

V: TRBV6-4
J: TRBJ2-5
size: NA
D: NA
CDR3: CASSLQGTGETQYF
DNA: TGTGCCAGCAGTCTTCAGGGAACCGGAGAGACCCAGTACTTC

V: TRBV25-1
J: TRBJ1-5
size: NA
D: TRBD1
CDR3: CASSGQGNQPQHF
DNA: TGTGCCAGCAGTGGACAGGGGAATCAGCCCCAGCATTTT

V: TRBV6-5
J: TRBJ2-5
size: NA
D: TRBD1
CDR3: CASSYPRQGQETQYF
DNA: TGTGCCAGCAGTTACCCAAGACAGGGCCAAGAGACCCAGTACTTC

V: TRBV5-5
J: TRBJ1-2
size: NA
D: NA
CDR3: CASSPDLNYGYTF
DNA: TGTGCCAGCAGCCCCGACTTGAACTATGGCTACACCTTC

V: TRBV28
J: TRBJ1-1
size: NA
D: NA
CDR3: CASTLSLRTEAFF
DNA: TGTGCCAGCACTCTTAGTTTGCGAACTGAAGCTTTCTTT

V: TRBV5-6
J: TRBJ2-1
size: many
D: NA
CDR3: CASSLELYNEQFF
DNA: TGTGCCAGCAGCTTGGAGCTTTACAATGAGCAGTTCTTC

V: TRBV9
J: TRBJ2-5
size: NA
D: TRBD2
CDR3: CASSKSGTSGQETQYF
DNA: TGTGCCAGCAGCAAGAGCGGGACTAGCGGCCAAGAGACCCAGTACTTC

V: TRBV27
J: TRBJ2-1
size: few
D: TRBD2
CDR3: CATRRATSTQSLYNEQFF
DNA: TGTGCCACCCGGAGGGCGACTAGCACCCAATCGCTCTACAATGAGCAGTTCTTC

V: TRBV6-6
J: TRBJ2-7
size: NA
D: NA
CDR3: CASSRDLYEQYF
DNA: TGTGCCAGCAGCCGCGACTTATACGAGCAGTACTTC

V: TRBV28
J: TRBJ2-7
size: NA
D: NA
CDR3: CASSLVLETYEQYF
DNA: TGTGCCAGCAGTTTGGTCCTAGAAACCTACGAGCAGTACTTC

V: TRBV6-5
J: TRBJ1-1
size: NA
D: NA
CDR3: CASSYQMNTEAFF
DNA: TGTGCCAGCAGTTATCAGATGAACACTGAAGCTTTCTTT

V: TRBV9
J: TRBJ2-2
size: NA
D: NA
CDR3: CASSIRSGLLDTGELFF
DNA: TGTGCCAGCAGCATCCGGAGCGGTTTACTAGACACCGGGGAGCTGTTTTTT

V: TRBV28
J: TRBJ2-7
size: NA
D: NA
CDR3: CASRTSDREQYF
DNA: TGTGCCAGCAGAACCTCGGACAGAGAGCAGTACTTC

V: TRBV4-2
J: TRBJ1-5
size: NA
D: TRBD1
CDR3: CASSLTGTGNQPQHF
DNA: TGTGCCAGCAGCCTTACCGGGACAGGGAACCAGCCCCAGCATTTT

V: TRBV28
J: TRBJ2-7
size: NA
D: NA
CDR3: CASSLLGAAYEQYF
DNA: TGTGCCAGCAGTTTATTGGGGGCCGCTTACGAGCAGTACTTC

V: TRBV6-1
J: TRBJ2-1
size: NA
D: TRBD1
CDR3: CASRTGTGGTHEQFF
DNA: TGTGCCAGCAGGACCGGGACAGGGGGCACCCATGAGCAGTTCTTC

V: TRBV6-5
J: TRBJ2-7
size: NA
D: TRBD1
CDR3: CASSQGTGAYEQYF
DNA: TGTGCCAGCAGCCAGGGGACAGGAGCCTACGAGCAGTACTTC

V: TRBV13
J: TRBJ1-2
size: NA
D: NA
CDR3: CASSLPGRGLYTF
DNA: TGTGCCAGCAGCTTACCCGGGCGAGGGCTCTACACCTTC

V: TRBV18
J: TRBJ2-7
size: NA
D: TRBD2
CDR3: CASLPRAGEWYEQYF
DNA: TGTGCCAGCTTGCCCCGGGCGGGAGAATGGTACGAGCAGTACTTC

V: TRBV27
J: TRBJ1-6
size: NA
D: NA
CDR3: CASSVTGSNSPLHF
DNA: TGTGCCAGCAGCGTGACAGGATCGAATTCACCCCTCCACTTT

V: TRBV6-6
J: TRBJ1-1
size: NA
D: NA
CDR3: CASSYLGRGTEAFF
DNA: TGTGCCAGCAGTTACCTTGGCAGGGGTACTGAAGCTTTCTTT

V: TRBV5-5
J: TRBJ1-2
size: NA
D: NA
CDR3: CASSLGGTKILPYGYTF
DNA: TGTGCCAGCAGCTTGGGCGGGACCAAGATTCTACCCTATGGCTACACCTTC

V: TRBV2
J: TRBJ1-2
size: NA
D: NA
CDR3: CASSLSLNYGYTF
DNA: TGTGCCAGCAGTTTATCCTTAAACTATGGCTACACCTTC

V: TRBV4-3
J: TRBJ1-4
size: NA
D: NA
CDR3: CASSQDATGLGEKLFF
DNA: TGCGCCAGCAGCCAAGATGCTACAGGGTTGGGTGAAAAACTGTTTTTT

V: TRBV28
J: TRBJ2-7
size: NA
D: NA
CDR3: CASAPRDEQYF
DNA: TGTGCCAGCGCCCCCCGCGACGAGCAGTACTTC

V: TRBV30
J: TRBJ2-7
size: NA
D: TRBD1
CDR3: CALKAGGLTYEQYF
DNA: TGTGCCCTCAAGGCAGGGGGTCTCACCTACGAGCAGTACTTC

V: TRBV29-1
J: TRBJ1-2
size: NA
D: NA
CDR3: CSVDPNNQANYGYTF
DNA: TGCAGCGTAGACCCCAACAATCAGGCTAACTATGGCTACACCTTC

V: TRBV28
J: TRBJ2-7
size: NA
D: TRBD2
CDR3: CASSFQGLAGVFEQYF
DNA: TGTGCCAGCAGTTTCCAGGGACTAGCGGGAGTGTTCGAGCAGTACTTC

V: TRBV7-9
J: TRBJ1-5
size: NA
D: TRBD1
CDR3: CASSPGTGGSWNQPQHF
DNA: TGTGCCAGCAGCCCCGGGACAGGGGGCTCGTGGAATCAGCCCCAGCATTTT

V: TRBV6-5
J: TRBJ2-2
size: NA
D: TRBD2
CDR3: CASIVGSGTGELFF
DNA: TGTGCCAGCATCGTCGGTAGCGGGACCGGGGAGCTGTTTTTT

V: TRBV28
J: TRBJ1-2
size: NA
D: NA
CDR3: CASSTNDYGYTF
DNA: TGTGCCAGCAGTACTAATGACTATGGCTACACCTTC

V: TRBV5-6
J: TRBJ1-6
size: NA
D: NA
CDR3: CASSVGLGNSPLHF
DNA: TGTGCCAGCAGCGTGGGACTTGGTAATTCACCCCTCCACTTT